The T cell receptor (beta chain) described here comes from a study of regulatory T cells in long-lasting Graves disease. Germline V CDR1 and CDR2: SNHLY, FYNNEI. The CDR3 sequence is 13 residues long. V lost 4 bases, J lost 5 bases, and 9 bases lay in between. For TCR beta, libraries came from iRepertoire HTBI primers and Arm-PCR of CDR3 regions. TCRdb processed the multiplex PCR reads anew with MiXCR; each CDR3 protein has one entry. The sample holds about 660,000 distinct CDR3 sequences, 30% seen once. This clonotype was observed at least ten times. Its antigen remains unknown. Whole-study findings and limits: The number of shared public clonotypes was higher in persistent patients (under 3,000) than new patients (966). A reduction in accuracy may have resulted from the small sample size.

Time point described: persistent/refractory GD, antithyroid drugs over 5 years with positive TRAb. Making the TCR library involved RNA that had been extracted from PBMCs. The rearrangement links TRBV2 to TRBJ1-5; tentatively, D is TRBD1 (5 bases). This clonotype was obtained from a female donor with Graves disease. Source: peripheral blood mononuclear cells (PBMCs), taken when the disease was refractory, from a patient treated with antithyroid drugs. The CDR3 region has the DNA TGTGCCAGCAGTGTCAGGGATTATCAGCCCCAGCATTTT. Its protein product is CASSVRDYQPQHF.